This TCR beta chain was documented in a study of cytomegalovirus exposure and HLA in healthy donors. The study's findings and limits: For most TCR beta V segments, an earlier analysis put the productive rate at about 87% or about 30% of the time.

To note about this clone: The antigen is unknown.

The PCR contained 60 Vbeta and 13 Jbeta primers. The table came from immunoSEQ multiplex PCR; TCRdb's copy has only in-frame clones and leaves some out. The top ten hold approximately 3.9% of the sample, which has 150,000 to 200,000 clones, about 85% seen once. The CDR3 runs 13 residues. CDR1 and CDR2 (germline): GTSNPN, SVGIG (reference sequence). V lost 2 bases, J lost 4 bases, and 9 bases lay in between. The receptor was isolated from a man aged 50 or older in good health and CMV-seronegative. The material sequenced was PBMCs. The chain links TRBV30 to TRBJ1-5, with a weak D call TRBD1 (6 bases). This CDR3 reads CAWSPRGNQPQHF. CDR3 nucleotide sequence: TGTGCCTGGAGTCCCAGGGGTAATCAGCCCCAGCATTTT.